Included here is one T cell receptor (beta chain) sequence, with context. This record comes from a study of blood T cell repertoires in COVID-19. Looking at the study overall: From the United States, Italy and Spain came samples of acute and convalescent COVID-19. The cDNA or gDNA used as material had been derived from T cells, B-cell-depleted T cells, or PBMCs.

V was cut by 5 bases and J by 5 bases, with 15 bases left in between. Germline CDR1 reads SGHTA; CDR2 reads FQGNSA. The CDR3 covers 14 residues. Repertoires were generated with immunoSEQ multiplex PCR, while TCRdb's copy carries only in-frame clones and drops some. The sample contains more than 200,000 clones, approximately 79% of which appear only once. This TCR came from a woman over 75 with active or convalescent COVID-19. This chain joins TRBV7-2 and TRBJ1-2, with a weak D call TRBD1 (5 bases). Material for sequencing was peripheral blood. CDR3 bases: TGTGCCAGCAGCCCTCGACAGACTTTGTATGGCTACACCTTC. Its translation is CASSPRQTLYGYTF.